These 25 T cell receptor beta chains were sequenced from one sample in a study of T cells in localized non-small cell lung cancer. Using immunoSEQ multiplex PCR, the repertoire was profiled, and TCRdb retains in-frame clones only, with some absent. Among approximately 54,000 clones, approximately 82% were seen once, and the ten largest hold 15% to 20%. The sequencing used peripheral blood, collected before any cancer treatment. These receptors originate from a female donor aged 60 or older with stage II squamous cell lung carcinoma.

The chain joins TRBV6-5 to TRBJ1-2, with D unclear. The CDR3 spans 13 residues. V lost 5 bases to trimming and J lost 8 bases, with 15 bases between them. CDR1 is MNHEY and CDR2 is SVGAGI in the germline V gene. CDR3 in DNA: TGTGCCAGCAGTCCACGACCCCCGGGGGGCTACACCTTC. It translates to CASSPRPPGGYTF.

V is TRBV5-4 and J is TRBJ1-1; D is perhaps TRBD1 (5 bases). Germline V gene lookup returns CDR1 SGHNT and CDR2 YYREEE (reference sequence). The CDR3 loop spans 15 amino acids. Trimming stripped 4 bases from V and 3 bases from J, with 16 bases between. CDR3 DNA: TGTGCCAGCAGCCTGCGGCAGGGTGGGCACACTGAAGCTTTCTTT. Its protein product is CASSLRQGGHTEAFF.

This clone was found a few times. The rearrangement links TRBV16 to TRBJ1-5; 10 bases fit TRBD1. This CDR3 has 16 amino acids. CDR1 and CDR2 from the germline V gene are KGHSY and FQNENV. V shed 5 bases, J shed 0 bases, and the junction held 4 bases outside the gene matches. The CDR3 is CASSKDRGRSNQPQHF. DNA for the CDR3: TGTGCCAGCAGCAAAGACAGGGGGCGTAGCAATCAGCCCCAGCATTTT.

V is TRBV9 and J is TRBJ2-5; 8 bases align to TRBD1. CDR3 length: 17 residues. Germline V gives CDR1 SGDLS, CDR2 YYNGEE. V was pared by 0 bases and J by 2 bases, with 9 bases of the junction left unmatched. This CDR3 reads CASSVASGQGPQETQYF. CDR3 DNA sequence: TGTGCCAGCAGCGTAGCATCCGGACAGGGACCTCAAGAGACCCAGTACTTC.

The chain recombines TRBV13 with TRBJ1-2; 11 nucleotides line up with TRBD1. Germline loops: CDR1 PRHDT, CDR2 FYEKMQ (reference sequence). The CDR3 has 15 residues. Losses at the gene ends were 5 bases for V and 4 bases for J; bases not matched to a gene: 6. CDR3 region: CASSVGTGGVYGYTF. The CDR3 DNA sequence: TGTGCCAGCAGCGTCGGGACAGGGGGTGTCTATGGCTACACCTTC.

The chain combines TRBV6-1 with TRBJ2-6; a possible D gene is TRBD2 (5 bases). CDR3 length equals 15 residues. The germline V and J ends were trimmed by 2 bases and 4 bases, with 9 bases remaining between them. The germline V gene encodes CDR1 MNHNS and CDR2 SASEGT. The CDR3 protein is CASSEKAVGANVLTF. In DNA, the CDR3 is TGTGCCAGCAGTGAAAAAGCGGTGGGGGCCAACGTCCTGACTTTC.

The rearrangement joins TRBV6-6 to TRBJ1-5; D ambiguous. The germline V gene has CDR1 MNHNY and CDR2 SVGAGI (reference sequence). V lost 4 bases to trimming and J lost 2 bases, with 9 bases between them. This CDR3 has 14 amino acids. The CDR3 bases are TGTGCCAGCAGTTTGTTGGGTCGCAATCAGCCCCAGCATTTT. It encodes CASSLLGRNQPQHF.

This chain links TRBV6-1 with TRBJ1-1; a weak D match, TRBD1 (5 bases). Per the germline V gene, CDR1 is MNHNS and CDR2 is SASEGT. This CDR3 contains 14 residues. V was trimmed by 2 bases and J by 4 bases, leaving 11 bases between them. The CDR3 region has the DNA TGTGCCAGCAGTGAAACTGAGGGGAGCACTGAAGCTTTCTTT. This translates into CASSETEGSTEAFF.

The chain has TRBV19 and TRBJ1-2; a possible D gene is TRBD1 (6 bases). Looked up from germline, CDR1 is LNHDA and CDR2 is SQIVND (reference sequence). CDR3 length: 15 residues. V lost 5 bases to trimming and J lost 1 base, with 14 bases between them. The CDR3 nucleotides are TGTGCCAGTAGTGGGGAGACAGGCGGTAACTATGGCTACACCTTC. Amino acids: CASSGETGGNYGYTF.

The chain employs TRBV16 and TRBJ1-2; 10 bases fit TRBD1. Germline V gene lookup returns CDR1 KGHSY and CDR2 FQNENV. Trimming cost V 4 bases and J 8 bases; bases outside gene matches: 7. This CDR3 is built from 14 residues. Here the CDR3 DNA reads TGTGCCAGCAGCCTTGACAGGGGGCGAGGAGGCTACACCTTC. As protein: CASSLDRGRGGYTF.

Only one count was recorded for this clone. J is TRBJ1-6 and V is TRBV11-2; D uncertain. The CDR3 is 12 residues long. Per the germline V gene, CDR1 is SGHAT and CDR2 is FQNNGV. The V end lost 5 bases, the J end lost 7 bases, and 6 bases lay between the germline ends. CDR3 protein: CASSQVNSPLHF. The CDR3 DNA reads TGTGCCAGCAGCCAAGTGAATTCACCCCTCCACTTT.

This chain's CDR3 is CASTPRGGVNEKLFF. In DNA form, the CDR3 reads TGTGCCAGCACCCCAAGGGGAGGGGTTAATGAAAAACTGTTTTTT. This chain joins TRBV6-6 and TRBJ1-4, with D perhaps TRBD1 (5 bases). The germline CDR1 and CDR2 sequences are MNHNY and SVGAGI (reference sequence). V was cut by 7 bases and J by 4 bases, with 16 bases left in between. CDR3 size: 15 residues.

This sequence joins TRBV19 and TRBJ2-7; perhaps TRBD1 as D (6 bases). V was cut by 1 base and J by 2 bases, with 12 bases left in between. This CDR3 spans 15 amino acids. Germline assignment: CDR1 LNHDA and CDR2 SQIVND (reference sequence). CDR3 bases: TGTGCCAGTAGTATAGGATGGGGGCGCCCCTACGAGCAGTACTTC. Amino acids: CASSIGWGRPYEQYF. The full variable domain, completed using reference TRBV19 and TRBJ2-7, is DGGITQSPKYLFRKEGQNVTLSCEQNLNHDAMYWYRQDPGQGLRLIYYSQIVNDFQKGDIAEGYSVSREKKESFPLTVTSAQKNPTAFYLCASSIGWGRPYEQYFGPGTRLTVT.

This clone was recorded many times. This chain links TRBV19 with TRBJ2-1; the D call may be TRBD1 or TRBD2 (6 bases each). The CDR3 runs 14 residues. Germline V lookup: CDR1 LNHDA, CDR2 SQIVND (reference sequence). V shed 6 bases and J shed 5 bases, with 14 bases lying between them. In DNA, the CDR3 is TGTGCCAGTAGCAGCAGGGGACTGCACAATGAGCAGTTCTTC. Its translation is CASSSRGLHNEQFF.

The J gene is TRBJ2-3, the V gene TRBV13, with TRBD2 identical over 11 bases. The CDR3 has 16 amino acids. V gave up 5 bases and J gave up 2 bases; unmatched junction bases: 6. CDR1 is PRHDT, CDR2 FYEKMQ, per germline (reference sequence). CDR3 in amino acids: CASSLGTSGTTDTQYF. CDR3 bases: TGTGCCAGCAGCCTGGGGACTAGCGGTACCACAGATACGCAGTATTTT.

This clone appeared once. This rearrangement joins TRBV6-6 to TRBJ1-2; 7 bases are shared with TRBD1. This CDR3 has 15 amino acids. V lost 6 bases, J lost 4 bases, and 11 bases stayed unmatched. Germline CDR1 MNHNY, CDR2 SVGAGI (reference sequence). CDR3 DNA: TGTGCCAGCAGATCCCTGACAGGGCCGGGCTATGGCTACACCTTC. It is translated as CASRSLTGPGYGYTF.

The chain employs TRBV30 and TRBJ1-6; 7 positions match TRBD1. The germline gives CDR1 GTSNPN, CDR2 SVGIG (reference sequence). With V trimmed by 4 bases and J by 7 bases, 4 bases remained unmatched. The CDR3 is 13 amino acids. The CDR3 protein is CAWTRGMNSPLHF. The DNA of the CDR3 is TGTGCCTGGACCAGGGGGATGAATTCACCCCTCCACTTT.

The rearrangement joins TRBV6-1 to TRBJ2-1; TRBD2 aligns across 12 bases. The CDR3 consists of 17 residues. V shed 0 bases and J 3 bases; nucleotides not matched to a gene: 3. CDR1 is MNHNS and CDR2 is SASEGT in the germline V gene. This chain's CDR3 is CASSEASLAGGYNEQFF. As DNA, the CDR3 is TGTGCCAGCAGTGAAGCGTCACTAGCGGGGGGCTACAATGAGCAGTTCTTC.

This clone showed up just a few times. This chain joins TRBV5-1 and TRBJ2-7; TRBD2 matches 7 bases. Trimming cost V 4 bases and J 0 bases; bases outside gene matches: 10. The CDR3 covers 16 residues. Germline V gives CDR1 SGHRS, CDR2 YFSETQ. CDR3 in amino acids: CASSADAGVLSYEQYF. CDR3 DNA sequence: TGCGCCAGCAGCGCAGACGCGGGGGTGCTCTCCTACGAGCAGTACTTC.

This chain uses TRBV7-2 with TRBJ1-2; D might be TRBD1 (5 bases). The V end lost 5 bases, the J end lost 5 bases, and 15 bases lay between the germline ends. This CDR3 is 14 amino acids long. Germline V gene lookup returns CDR1 SGHTA and CDR2 FQGNSA. This chain's CDR3 is CASSLIRVGYGYTF. CDR3 in DNA: TGTGCCAGCAGCCTAATCAGGGTGGGGTATGGCTACACCTTC.

This rearrangement joins TRBV7-2 to TRBJ1-6; D is uncertain. V lost 0 bases, J lost 7 bases, and 10 bases lay in between. The CDR3 has 15 residues. Germline V gene data show CDR1 as SGHTA and CDR2 as FQGNSA. The CDR3 is CASSLAPSGNSPLHF. The CDR3 DNA follows: TGTGCCAGCAGCTTAGCGCCCTCGGGGAATTCACCCCTCCACTTT.

V and J are TRBV6-5 and TRBJ1-2; D is unclear. V gave up 6 bases and J gave up 3 bases, with 11 bases separating them. The germline V gene has CDR1 MNHEY and CDR2 SVGAGI. The CDR3 is made up of 13 amino acids. CDR3 region: CASRHKRDYGYTF. The CDR3, as DNA: TGTGCCAGCAGGCACAAGAGGGACTATGGCTACACCTTC.

The rearrangement joins TRBV5-1 to TRBJ2-1, with no clear D. Looked up from germline, CDR1 is SGHRS and CDR2 is YFSETQ. The CDR3 loop spans 13 amino acids. Between the trimmed V and J ends, which lost 7 bases and 0 bases, there was a span of 8 bases. Here the CDR3 DNA reads TGCGCCAGCGGCGCGAGCTCCTACAATGAGCAGTTCTTC. It translates to CASGASSYNEQFF.

In the case of this clone: This may come from a read error, since a much larger clone is one base off. The rearrangement links TRBV5-4 to TRBJ1-3; D gene unclear. The CDR3 has 13 residues. Trimming took off 4 bases at V and 3 bases at J, with 8 bases between the two ends. Germline CDR1 reads SGHNT; CDR2 reads YYREEE (reference sequence). The CDR3: CASSQSVGNTIYF. In DNA form, the CDR3 reads TGTGCCAGCAGCCAATCTGTTGGAAACACCATATATTTT. The variable domain in full, with the rest retrieved from reference TRBV5-4 and TRBJ1-3, is ETGVTQSPTHLIKTRGQQVTLRCSSQSGHNTVSWYQQALGQGPQFIFQYYREEENGRGNFPPRFSGLQFPNYSSELNVNALELDDSALYLCASSQSVGNTIYFGEGSWLTVV.

The CDR3 protein is CASSFRPAGNLSGYTF. The DNA of the CDR3 is TGTGCCAGCAGCTTCCGCCCGGCAGGGAATTTGAGTGGCTACACCTTC. V gene TRBV7-9 combines with J gene TRBJ1-2; possibly TRBD1 for D (5 bases). The CDR3 runs 16 residues. CDR1 is SEHNR and CDR2 is FQNEAQ in the germline V gene (reference sequence). V gave up 3 bases and J gave up 7 bases, with 21 bases separating them.